This TCR beta chain appears in the sequencing data of a study of T cells after yellow fever vaccination. Overall study context: For low cell numbers, libraries were made with SMART-Seq v4 Ultra Low Input.

TCRdb re-called the 5' RACE reads with MiXCR, one entry per CDR3 protein. In the table there are 150,000 to 200,000 distinct CDR3 sequences, 11% of which are singletons. Study-wide results and limits: Post-booster repertoires again held most primary-vaccination clones (roughly 96% CD4, about 90% CD8). Clonotypes appearing in both CD4 and CD8 compartments existed, and their share was small.

This clonotype was seen a handful of times. Its antigen is undetermined. CDR3 length: 13 residues. V lost 0 bases and J 8 bases, leaving 9 bases between the germline ends. Per germline, CDR1 SGHRS and CDR2 YFSETQ. J is TRBJ2-1 and V is TRBV5-1, with D perhaps matching TRBD1 (6 bases). This clonotype was sampled from a man aged 18 to 29 who received the YFV17D yellow fever vaccine. Sequencing used CD8+ T cells sorted from PBMCs, obtained 15 days after the yellow fever booster vaccination. The CDR3 nucleotides read TGCGCCAGCAGCTTGGCTGGGGGCCATGAGCAGTTCTTC. This codes for CASSLAGGHEQFF.